Listed below are T cell receptor beta chains from one sample, sequenced in a study of blood T cell repertoires in COVID-19. Clones were read by immunoSEQ multiplex PCR, and TCRdb kept only the in-frame ones, dropping some. Among roughly 290,000 clones listed, around 87% were seen once. The source material was peripheral blood. These receptors all stem from a woman in her 50s who had recovered from COVID-19. Both conserved end residues are part of each CDR3. Fields, in order: clone size, V gene, J gene, D gene, CDR3 DNA, CDR3 protein. The D gene is left open where the match is weak. Size is stated for part of the rows, as once, few or many counts, or as a class when the clone is expanded.

few	TRBV30	TRBJ1-1	-	TGTGCCTGGAATGAGGGTACCACAATGAACACTGAAGCTTTCTTT	CAWNEGTTMNTEAFF
-	TRBV28	TRBJ2-3	TRBD2	TGTGCCAGCAGAGCGGGAGGGCCAGATACGCAGTATTTT	CASRAGGPDTQYF
-	TRBV27	TRBJ2-7	-	TGTGCCTCCACTGTGAGGGAGTTAACCTACGAGCAGTACTTC	CASTVRELTYEQYF
-	TRBV9	TRBJ1-1	-	TGTGCCAGCAGCGCAGGGAACACTGAAGCTTTCTTT	CASSAGNTEAFF
-	TRBV18	TRBJ1-2	TRBD1	TGTGCCAGCTCACGACAGGGTTTGGCCTATGGCTACACCTTC	CASSRQGLAYGYTF
once	TRBV10-3	TRBJ2-2	-	TGTGCCATCAGTGAGTCGGAGGGTAACACCGGGGAGCTGTTTTTT	CAISESEGNTGELFF
-	TRBV18	TRBJ2-5	TRBD1	TGTGCCAGCTCACCGGGACAGCATCAAGAGACCCAGTACTTC	CASSPGQHQETQYF
-	TRBV2	TRBJ2-6	-	TGTGCCAGCAGTGAGCCGGATCGACAGACCCCGACCTTAACTTCCGTCTCTGGGGCCAACGTCCTGACTTTC	CASSEPDRQTPTLTSVSGANVLTF
-	TRBV4-3	TRBJ2-1	-	TGCGCCAGCAGCCAAGTCCGGATAAACGGGATGTCCAATGAGCAGTTCTTC	CASSQVRINGMSNEQFF
-	TRBV28	TRBJ2-1	TRBD2	TGTGCCAGCAGTTTGCCCGCGGGGGACAATGAGCAGTTCTTC	CASSLPAGDNEQFF
-	TRBV10-3	TRBJ1-5	-	TGTGCCATCAGTGGCTCGGGCAATCAGCCCCAGCATTTT	CAISGSGNQPQHF
-	TRBV6-2/TRBV6-3	TRBJ2-7	-	TGTGCCAGCAGTTACCGGGACACCTACGAGCAGTACTTC	CASSYRDTYEQYF
-	TRBV28	TRBJ1-1	-	TGTGCCAGCATCAACCAGGGTTCGAACACTGAAGCTTTCTTT	CASINQGSNTEAFF
-	TRBV19	TRBJ1-6	-	TGTGCCACCAGGAACCCGAGCTCCTATAATTCACCCCTCCACTTT	CATRNPSSYNSPLHF
-	TRBV30	TRBJ1-2	-	TGTGCCTGGACGACAGGCGCCACTAACTATGGCTACACCTTC	CAWTTGATNYGYTF
-	TRBV19	TRBJ1-6	-	TGTGCCAGCGCCGCCGGGACATCTTCACCCCTCCACTTT	CASAAGTSSPLHF
-	TRBV7-3	TRBJ2-3	-	TGTGCCAGCAGCTCGGGACTTACTTCTAGCACAGATACGCAGTATTTT	CASSSGLTSSTDTQYF
-	TRBV2	TRBJ2-1	-	TGTGCCAGCAGGATCGGAGCTGGGTCCTACAATGAGCAGTTCTTC	CASRIGAGSYNEQFF
-	TRBV19	TRBJ1-5	-	TGTGCCAGTAGTACGACAGCTTATAGCAATCAGCCCCAGCATTTT	CASSTTAYSNQPQHF
-	TRBV28	TRBJ2-5	-	TGTGCCAGCAGTTTCCGTCCCCGGACTACCAAAGAGACCCAGTACTTC	CASSFRPRTTKETQYF
-	TRBV7-3	TRBJ2-1	TRBD2	TGTGCCAGCAGCTTAGCGGGAGGGCCCCAGCATGAGCAGTTCTTC	CASSLAGGPQHEQFF
-	TRBV27	TRBJ1-2	TRBD1	TGTGCCAGCAGTTCCCCCCGGGACAGGGTCCATGGCTACACCTTC	CASSSPRDRVHGYTF
-	TRBV6-5	TRBJ2-3	-	TGTGCCGGGGAGCTAGCGATCGGCACAGATACGCAGTATTTT	CAGELAIGTDTQYF
few	TRBV10-2	TRBJ1-1	-	TGCGCCAGCCTGGACTGGTTTTACGCTGAAGCTTTCTTT	CASLDWFYAEAFF
-	TRBV7-2	TRBJ1-1	-	TGTGCCAGCAGCTCCGGACAGTATGCTGAAGCTTTCTTT	CASSSGQYAEAFF
-	TRBV5-4	TRBJ2-1	-	TGTGCCAGCAGCTGGGGAGGGGGGAATGAGCAGTTCTTC	CASSWGGGNEQFF
-	TRBV18	TRBJ1-2	-	TGTGCCAGCTCACTGGACACGGACGACCTTATGGGCTACACCTTC	CASSLDTDDLMGYTF
-	TRBV7-2	TRBJ2-1	TRBD2	TGTGCCAGCAGCTTGACGGGACTAGTGCTCGATGAGCAGTTCTTC	CASSLTGLVLDEQFF
-	TRBV11-2	TRBJ2-5	-	TGTGCCAGCAGCTTCCTGGGGAGTGAGACCCAGTACTTC	CASSFLGSETQYF
-	TRBV7-2	TRBJ2-1	TRBD2	TGTGCCAGCAGCTTAGTGGCAGCGGGAGGGTCTCAGTTCTTC	CASSLVAAGGSQFF
-	TRBV12-3/TRBV12-4	TRBJ1-1	-	TGTGCCAGCAGTCCCACCCGCCCGGGTCTTTTCTTT	CASSPTRPGLFF
-	TRBV28	TRBJ1-6	-	TGTGCCAGTAGACAGGTTACTAATTCACCCCTCCACTTT	CASRQVTNSPLHF
-	TRBV27	TRBJ2-3	-	TGTGCCAGCAGTTTATCCCTCAGAAACACAGATACGCAGTATTTT	CASSLSLRNTDTQYF
-	TRBV3-1/TRBV3-2	TRBJ2-3	TRBD2	TGTGCCAGCCGGACTAGCGGGAGTGTAGATACGCAGTATTTT	CASRTSGSVDTQYF
-	TRBV11-3	TRBJ2-7	TRBD1	TGTGCCAGCAGCTACACTACAGGGGACTCCTACGAGCAGTACTTC	CASSYTTGDSYEQYF
-	TRBV7-2	TRBJ2-3	-	TGTGCCAGCAGCTACTGGGGAGCGATTACGCAGTATTTT	CASSYWGAITQYF
-	TRBV28	TRBJ1-1	-	TGTGCCAGCAACGGTGGAGAGACCTGGAAGAACACTGAAGCTTTCTTT	CASNGGETWKNTEAFF
-	TRBV4-3	TRBJ2-3	TRBD2	TGCGCCAGCAGCCAGGGACTAGCGGGAGGCACAGATACGCAGTATTTT	CASSQGLAGGTDTQYF
-	TRBV25-1	TRBJ2-3	-	TGTGCCAGCAGTGAATCCAAGGGGCGGGAAGACACAGATACGCAGTATTTT	CASSESKGREDTDTQYF
-	TRBV5-5	TRBJ2-2	TRBD2	TGTGCCAGCAGCAGCCCAGCGGGGGGAAACACCGGGGAGCTGTTTTTT	CASSSPAGGNTGELFF
few	TRBV28	TRBJ1-1	-	TGTGCCAGCAGTTTAACCCAAGCGGCGGACACTGAAGCTTTCTTT	CASSLTQAADTEAFF
-	TRBV7-2	TRBJ2-1	TRBD2	TGTGCCAGCAGTCATAGCGGGAGGGCCGGGTATGAGCAGTTCTTC	CASSHSGRAGYEQFF
-	TRBV6-5	TRBJ1-5	-	TGTGCCAGCAGTTTGGAGGGGAACAATCAGCCCCAGCATTTT	CASSLEGNNQPQHF
-	TRBV28	TRBJ2-4	-	TGTGCCAGCAGTAGTCTTGGGGGCGCAAACATTCAGTACTTC	CASSSLGGANIQYF
-	TRBV28	TRBJ2-1	TRBD1	TGTGCCAGCAGTTTATGGGGACAGGGGTTCAATGAGCAGTTCTTC	CASSLWGQGFNEQFF
-	TRBV9	TRBJ2-7	TRBD1	TGTGCCAGCAGCCGGGACAGGGAGGAGCAGTACTTC	CASSRDREEQYF
-	TRBV7-8	TRBJ1-1	-	TGTGCCAGCAGCTTAGCGGGACTAGAAGCTTTCTTT	CASSLAGLEAFF
-	TRBV3-1/TRBV3-2	TRBJ1-3	-	TGTGCCAGCAGCCAAGATCGGACTTGGGGCACCATATATTTT	CASSQDRTWGTIYF
-	TRBV5-6	TRBJ2-3	TRBD2	TGTGCCAGCAGCCCACTAGCGGGGGGGCCCCCAGATACGCAGTATTTT	CASSPLAGGPPDTQYF